A selection of T cell receptor beta chains follows, all from one sample in a study of T-cell reconstitution after alpha-beta-depleted transplantation in children. MiXCR was run by TCRdb on the PCR reads, yielding one entry per CDR3 protein. The data hold a few hundred thousand distinct CDR3 sequences, with around 27% observed a single time. The sample in question was PBMCs, obtained before TCRalphabeta/CD19-depleted stem cell transplant. The receptors derive from a boy younger than two with Wiskott-Aldrich syndrome, due to receive a stem cell transplant. Each CDR3 is given with its conserved first and last residue. The order of the fields is V gene, D gene, clone size, J gene, CDR3 protein, CDR3 DNA. A D gene is named only where the DNA matches it firmly. Not every row has a clone size; where given, it reads once, few, many or a size class.

TRBV5-1,.,few,TRBJ2-1,CASSLTSSSSYNEQFF,TGCGCCAGCAGCTTGACTAGCTCGAGCTCCTACAATGAGCAGTTCTTC
TRBV19,TRBD1,.,TRBJ2-1,CASSISRQGLKSYNEQFF,TGTGCCAGTAGTATCTCGAGACAGGGGCTGAAGTCCTACAATGAGCAGTTCTTC
TRBV11-2,TRBD1,.,TRBJ2-1,CASSFPPFGDRDRNEQFF,TGTGCCAGCAGCTTCCCCCCTTTTGGGGACAGGGATAGGAATGAGCAGTTCTTC
TRBV11-2,.,.,TRBJ2-1,CASSPSGWGQDSGPYNEQFF,TGTGCCAGCAGCCCCAGCGGATGGGGGCAGGATAGCGGACCCTACAATGAGCAGTTCTTC
TRBV24-1,.,.,TRBJ2-7,CATSGCSSYEQYF,TGTGCCACCAGCGGCTGCAGCTCCTACGAGCAGTACTTC
TRBV5-1,.,.,TRBJ2-2,CASSLAQGILIPGELFF,TGCGCCAGCAGCTTGGCCCAGGGTATATTGATTCCCGGGGAGCTGTTTTTT
TRBV10-1,TRBD1,few,TRBJ2-5,CASSESGQTKETQYF,TGCGCCAGCAGTGAGTCGGGACAGACTAAAGAGACCCAGTACTTC
TRBV9,.,many,TRBJ2-1,CASSVAGNEQFF,TGTGCCAGCAGCGTAGCGGGCAATGAGCAGTTCTTC
TRBV5-1,.,.,TRBJ2-2,CASSLAVLGTGELFF,TGCGCCAGCAGCTTGGCAGTCTTGGGCACCGGGGAGCTGTTTTTT
TRBV2,TRBD2,.,TRBJ2-7,CASSVEREVCYEQYF,TGTGCCAGCAGTGTCGAGCGGGAGGTCTGCTACGAGCAGTACTTC
TRBV7-8,.,.,TRBJ1-3,CASSLAGVGNTIYF,TGTGCCAGCAGCTTAGCAGGGGTGGGAAACACCATATATTTT
TRBV9,TRBD2,few,TRBJ2-7,CASRATSGASYEQYF,TGTGCCAGCAGGGCTACTAGCGGGGCCTCCTACGAGCAGTACTTC
TRBV20-1,.,.,TRBJ2-5,CSATLERGGGETQYF,TGCAGTGCAACGTTGGAAAGGGGGGGTGGCGAGACCCAGTACTTC
TRBV12-3/TRBV12-4,.,few,TRBJ1-5,CASSFTGSNQPQHF,TGTGCCAGCAGTTTCACAGGTAGCAATCAGCCCCAGCATTTT
TRBV11-2,TRBD2,.,TRBJ2-1,CASSLALAGLYEQFF,TGTGCCAGCAGCTTAGCGCTAGCGGGATTGTATGAGCAGTTCTTC
TRBV7-8,TRBD1,few,TRBJ2-1,CASSPGQVAYNEQFF,TGTGCCAGCAGCCCGGGACAGGTGGCCTACAATGAGCAGTTCTTC
TRBV11-2,TRBD1,few,TRBJ2-1,CASSISRDSNEQFF,TGTGCCAGCAGCATCTCCCGGGACAGTAATGAGCAGTTCTTC
TRBV5-1,.,few,TRBJ2-1,CASSLAAGRTVNEQFF,TGCGCCAGCAGCTTGGCCGCGGGACGGACTGTCAATGAGCAGTTCTTC
TRBV27,TRBD1,.,TRBJ2-7,CASSPLRGTGDMEQYF,TGTGCCAGCAGCCCCCTCCGCGGGACAGGGGACATGGAGCAGTACTTC
TRBV20-1,TRBD2,few,TRBJ2-5,CSASSVAGEVIGETQYF,TGCAGTGCTAGTTCGGTAGCGGGAGAGGTGATCGGAGAGACCCAGTACTTC
TRBV5-1,TRBD1,.,TRBJ2-2,CASSLLQGATGELFF,TGCGCCAGCAGCTTGTTACAGGGGGCGACCGGGGAGCTGTTTTTT
TRBV14,TRBD2,.,TRBJ2-1,CASRSSGRSSYNEQFF,TGTGCCAGCAGGTCTAGCGGGAGGAGCTCCTACAATGAGCAGTTCTTC
TRBV5-6,TRBD2,.,TRBJ2-5,CASEDSGSGETQYF,TGTGCCAGCGAGGATAGCGGGAGTGGGGAGACCCAGTACTTC
TRBV20-1,.,.,TRBJ1-2,CSATRRRDPYGYTF,TGCAGTGCTACAAGACGCAGGGATCCCTATGGCTACACCTTC
TRBV5-1,TRBD2,.,TRBJ2-7,CASSLMTSGRSYEQYF,TGCGCCAGCAGCTTAATGACTAGCGGGAGGTCATACGAGCAGTACTTC
TRBV20-1,.,.,TRBJ2-7,CSARRTAGSYEQYF,TGCAGTGCTAGAAGGACAGCAGGCTCCTACGAGCAGTACTTC
TRBV6-6,.,.,TRBJ2-1,CASSYYRGDEQFF,TGTGCCAGCAGTTACTACCGGGGCGATGAGCAGTTCTTC
TRBV5-1,.,.,TRBJ2-7,CASSLAGLGVLRREQYF,TGCGCCAGCAGCTTGGCCGGTTTGGGGGTACTCAGGCGGGAGCAGTACTTC
TRBV7-8,TRBD1,few,TRBJ2-1,CASSERTGIGSEQFF,TGTGCCAGCAGCGAGAGGACAGGGATAGGGTCGGAGCAGTTCTTC
TRBV12-3/TRBV12-4,.,few,TRBJ2-5,CASSSSPETQYF,TGTGCCAGCTCATCCTCTCCGGAGACCCAGTACTTC
TRBV28,.,.,TRBJ2-5,CASSALDEETQYF,TGTGCCAGCAGTGCACTAGACGAAGAGACCCAGTACTTC
TRBV7-2,.,.,TRBJ1-1,CASSPRTKGSEAFF,TGTGCCAGCAGCCCCCGGACGAAAGGCTCTGAAGCTTTCTTT
TRBV13,.,few,TRBJ2-7,CASSLGYGTYEQYF,TGTGCCAGCAGCTTAGGATACGGGACCTACGAGCAGTACTTC
TRBV7-9,.,.,TRBJ2-1,CAGGWGSYNEQFF,TGTGCCGGGGGGTGGGGCTCCTACAATGAGCAGTTCTTC
TRBV18,.,.,TRBJ2-2,CASSPTAGRLTGELFF,TGTGCCAGCTCACCAACGGCCGGGAGACTCACCGGGGAGCTGTTTTTT
TRBV5-1,.,.,TRBJ2-5,CASSLALATFQETQYF,TGCGCCAGCAGCTTGGCGCTAGCGACCTTTCAAGAGACCCAGTACTTC
TRBV7-9,TRBD2,.,TRBJ2-3,CASSLGMGAGVRDTQYF,TGTGCCAGCAGCTTAGGGATGGGCGCGGGAGTCAGAGATACGCAGTATTTT
TRBV2,TRBD2,.,TRBJ2-3,CARRLAVTDTQYF,TGTGCCAGACGACTAGCGGTCACAGATACGCAGTATTTT
TRBV6-1,TRBD2,.,TRBJ2-1,CASSEWGLAENNEQFF,TGTGCCAGCAGTGAATGGGGTCTAGCGGAAAACAATGAGCAGTTCTTC
TRBV5-1,.,.,TRBJ1-1,CASSLALDTEAFF,TGCGCCAGCAGCCTCGCACTAGACACTGAAGCTTTCTTT
TRBV4-1,TRBD1,few,TRBJ2-7,CASSRDRGVYEQYF,TGCGCCAGCAGCCGGGACAGGGGGGTATACGAGCAGTACTTC
TRBV5-1,TRBD1,few,TRBJ2-7,CASSSGTVLSEQYF,TGCGCCAGCAGCTCCGGGACAGTATTATCCGAGCAGTACTTC
TRBV29-1,TRBD1,few,TRBJ1-5,CSVATGLSQPQHF,TGCAGCGTGGCGACAGGGTTAAGTCAGCCCCAGCATTTT
TRBV18,TRBD1,few,TRBJ1-1,CASSQTGSTEAFF,TGTGCCAGCTCGCAGACAGGGTCCACTGAAGCTTTCTTT
TRBV12-3/TRBV12-4,.,few,TRBJ2-5,CASSFRGLGETQYF,TGTGCCAGCAGTTTTAGGGGTCTAGGGGAGACCCAGTACTTC
TRBV5-1,.,few,TRBJ2-1,CASSLLPEAFYNEQFF,TGCGCCAGCAGCTTGCTGCCGGAGGCCTTCTACAATGAGCAGTTCTTC
TRBV29-1,.,few,TRBJ2-3,CSVDFGTDTQYF,TGCAGCGTTGATTTTGGAACAGATACGCAGTATTTT
TRBV5-1,.,few,TRBJ1-5,CASKLGENQPQHF,TGCGCCAGCAAATTGGGGGAGAATCAGCCCCAGCATTTT
TRBV6-5,.,.,TRBJ2-1,CASSYSTPGNEQFF,TGTGCCAGCAGTTACTCTACACCCGGCAATGAGCAGTTCTTC
TRBV20-1,TRBD1,few,TRBJ2-7,CSARGKPDRGQIYEQYF,TGCAGTGCTAGAGGAAAGCCTGACAGGGGGCAGATCTACGAGCAGTACTTC
TRBV6-1,TRBD1,few,TRBJ2-1,CASSAPFGTGQYNEQFF,TGTGCCAGCAGTGCACCTTTTGGGACAGGGCAATACAATGAGCAGTTCTTC
TRBV20-1,.,.,TRBJ2-5,CSAEGETQYF,TGCAGTGCGGAGGGAGAGACCCAGTACTTC
TRBV19,.,.,TRBJ2-7,CASSRRLSSYEQYF,TGTGCCAGTAGTCGCAGACTCAGCTCCTACGAGCAGTACTTC
TRBV20-1,TRBD2,.,TRBJ2-7,CSARDTSAGDYEQYF,TGCAGTGCTAGGGATACTTCGGCGGGAGACTACGAGCAGTACTTC
TRBV28,.,.,TRBJ2-7,CASRDYSYEQYF,TGTGCCAGCAGGGACTACTCCTACGAGCAGTACTTC
TRBV9,.,few,TRBJ2-1,CASSVDGVMQFF,TGTGCCAGCAGCGTAGACGGGGTAATGCAGTTCTTC
TRBV7-2,.,.,TRBJ2-1,CASSPGPLSSYNEQFF,TGTGCCAGCAGCCCGGGGCCCCTTAGCTCCTACAATGAGCAGTTCTTC
TRBV5-1,TRBD2,.,TRBJ2-2,CASSLEGGSGTGELFF,TGCGCCAGCAGCTTGGAAGGCGGGAGCGGCACCGGGGAGCTGTTTTTT
TRBV28,.,few,TRBJ2-7,CASSLAGWTEEQYF,TGTGCCAGCAGTTTGGCCGGGTGGACGGAAGAGCAGTACTTC